Shown below are 32 T cell receptor beta chains from a single sample sequenced in a study of T cell clonality in common variable immunodeficiency. Repertoires were generated with immunoSEQ multiplex PCR, while TCRdb's copy carries only in-frame clones and drops some. This table holds 50,000 or so clones with no singletons; the top ten claim roughly 3.5%. Sequencing input: peripheral blood mononuclear cells. These receptors came from a person between 18 and 75 years old in good health.

Ten or more counts support this clone. The read is 3 residues too short to cover the CDR3 end, so that end is filled in from the germline J gene. The chain uses TRBV13 and TRBJ1-1, with D perhaps matching TRBD1 (6 bases). Trimming removed 8 bases at V and 1 base at J, with 14 bases between. Germline V gives CDR1 PRHDT, CDR2 FYEKMQ (reference sequence). CDR3 size: 14 residues. The CDR3 loop is CASSGDGKNTEAFF. CDR3 DNA (partial): TGTGCCAGCTCAGGGGACGGCAAGAACACTGAA.

Ten or more counts support this clone. The read terminates 3 residues ahead of where the CDR3 ends, so the germline J gene completes it. V and J are TRBV7-3 and TRBJ1-2, with TRBD1 matching over 8 bases. The V segment lost 2 bases and the J segment 7 bases; nucleotides outside the gene matches: 3. The CDR3 covers 13 residues. CDR1 and CDR2 from the germline V gene are SGHTA and FQGTGA. Partial CDR3 DNA: TGTGCCAGCAGCTTAGGCCAGGGGGCTGGC. Translating it yields CASSLGQGAG. The full CDR3 reads CASSLGQGAGYTF.

Many counts were recorded for this clone. The CDR3: CASSMGQIPIYGYTF. The CDR3 bases that were read are TGTGCCAGTAGTATGGGACAGATACCTATCTATGGC. This chain joins TRBV19 and TRBJ1-2; 7 bases fit TRBD1. Sequencing ends 3 residues short of the CDR3 end; the germline J gene provides the rest. The CDR3 runs to 15 residues. CDR1 is LNHDA and CDR2 is SQIVND in the germline V gene (reference sequence). V was pared by 3 bases and J by 4 bases, with 8 bases of the junction left unmatched.

This clone was counted a few times. The CDR3 end lies 3 residues beyond the end of the read and is filled in from the germline J gene. This rearrangement joins TRBV20-1 to TRBJ2-1, with 7 bases fitting TRBD2. Germline V gene sequence: CDR1 DFQATT, CDR2 SNEGSKA (reference sequence). V trimming: 0 bases; J trimming: 6 bases; junction bases outside the gene matches: 14. The CDR3 extends over 17 amino acids. CDR3 bases read: TGCAGTGCTAGAGATCGAAAACTCAGACTAGCACCCAATGAG. Protein sequence: CSARDRKLRLAPNE. The whole CDR3 protein reads CSARDRKLRLAPNEQFF.

Turning to this clone: The missing CDR3 end, 3 residues past where the read stops, is filled in from the germline J gene. The chain joins TRBV7-9 to TRBJ2-7; maybe TRBD2 (6 bases). Trimming removed 0 bases at V and 3 bases at J, with 12 bases between. This CDR3 spans 15 amino acids. Germline lookup yields CDR1 SEHNR and CDR2 FQNEAQ (reference sequence). The DNA read from the CDR3 is TGTGCCAGCAGCTTAGCAGGTAGCGGCCACTACGAG. This gives the protein CASSLAGSGHYE. The full CDR3 protein reads CASSLAGSGHYEQYF. Full variable domain (remainder filled in from reference TRBV7-9 and TRBJ2-7): DTGVSQNPRHKITKRGQNVTFRCDPISEHNRLYWYRQTLGQGPEFLTYFQNEAQLEKSRLLSDRFSAERPKGSFSTLEIQRTEQGDSAMYLCASSLAGSGHYEQYFGPGTRLTVT.

This clone was detected ten times or more. With the read ending 3 residues before the CDR3 end, the germline J gene is used to fill in that end. This rearrangement joins TRBV6-2 or TRBV6-3 to TRBJ2-7; 7 positions match TRBD2. V gave up 7 bases and J gave up 5 bases; unmatched junction bases: 8. In germline, CDR1 is MNHEY, CDR2 SVGEGT. This CDR3 spans 13 amino acids. The covered CDR3 bases are TGTGCCAGCAAGCGACTAGCCCTTGACGAG. Translation gives CASKRLALDE. The whole CDR3 protein is CASKRLALDEQYF.

A few counts support this clone. Read data end 3 residues before the CDR3 end; the end is taken from the germline J gene. V is TRBV20-1 and J is TRBJ1-1; no firm D call. In germline, CDR1 is DFQATT, CDR2 SNEGSKA (reference sequence). CDR3 length equals 14 residues. V gave up 2 bases and J gave up 7 bases, with 17 bases separating them. The CDR3 sequence is CSARPGRGTDEAFF. The covered CDR3 bases are TGCAGTGCTAGACCCGGACGGGGAACAGATGAA.

This clone was detected ten times or more. The CDR3 DNA, read in part, is TGCACCGCAGAGGCAGGGGTCGGGACCGGGGAG. It is translated as CTAEAGVGTGE. The entire CDR3 sequence reads CTAEAGVGTGELFF. This chain connects TRBV29-1 to TRBJ2-2; a weak D match, TRBD1 (6 bases). The read falls 3 residues short of the CDR3 end, and the missing part is taken from the germline J gene. Per the germline V gene, CDR1 is SQVTM and CDR2 is ANQGSEA. The CDR3 covers 14 residues.

Regarding this clone: The CDR3 end is not reached by the read, which stops 3 residues before it; the germline J gene fills it in. The rearrangement uses TRBV20-1 and TRBJ1-5; D uncertain. Germline V gene sequence: CDR1 DFQATT, CDR2 SNEGSKA (reference sequence). Trimming cost V 2 bases and J 7 bases, with 12 bases left between them. CDR3 length: 13 amino acids. The CDR3: CSARPDWRQPQHF. CDR3 bases read: TGCAGTGCTAGACCGGACTGGAGGCAGCCC.

This clone was counted a few times. The missing CDR3 end, 3 residues past where the read stops, is filled in from the germline J gene. The rearrangement joins TRBV19 to TRBJ1-1; unclear D gene. The germline CDR1 and CDR2 sequences are LNHDA and SQIVND (reference sequence). This CDR3 has 14 amino acids. V lost 7 bases to trimming and J lost 4 bases, with 16 bases between them. Partial CDR3 DNA: TGTGCCAGTATCGGGGTAGGGTGGGGCACTGAA. Protein product: CASIGVGWGTE. The whole CDR3 protein reads CASIGVGWGTEAFF.

Regarding this clone: The CDR3 end is not reached by the read, which stops 3 residues before it; the germline J gene fills it in. This chain joins TRBV18 and TRBJ1-2; D ambiguous. CDR1 KGHSH and CDR2 LQKENI come from the germline V gene. The CDR3 spans 17 residues. The DNA read from the CDR3 is TGTGCCAGCTCACTTAATAGATATAGCGGGAACACAGATACC. This encodes CASSLNRYSGNTDT. The CDR3 as a whole reads CASSLNRYSGNTDTYTF. Combining the CDR3 with reference TRBV18 and TRBJ1-2 gives the whole variable domain NAGVMQNPRHLVRRRGQEARLRCSPMKGHSHVYWYRQLPEEGLKFMVYLQKENIIDESGMPKERFSAEFPKEGPSILRIQQVVRGDSAAYFCASSLNRYSGNTDTYTFGSGTRLTVV.

This clone has ten or more counts. The CDR3 end lies 3 residues beyond the end of the read and is filled in from the germline J gene. J is TRBJ2-1 and V is TRBV30; TRBD2 matches at 13 bases. Trimming removed 3 bases from V and 5 bases from J; junction bases left unmatched: 4. Germline V gene sequence: CDR1 GTSNPN, CDR2 SVGIG (reference sequence). The CDR3 covers 15 residues. The sequenced part of the CDR3 DNA is TGTGCCTGGAGCCGGGGACTAGCGGGAAACAATGAG. It encodes CAWSRGLAGNNE. The whole CDR3 is CAWSRGLAGNNEQFF.

This clone was seen ten or more times. Coverage ceases 3 residues before the CDR3 finishes, and the germline J gene fills in the end. The genes are TRBV7-6 and TRBJ2-1; 9 nucleotides align to TRBD1. Germline V gives CDR1 SGHVS, CDR2 FNYEAQ. CDR3 size: 17 residues. Unmatched junction bases numbered 10, after V lost 0 bases and J lost 7 bases. The CDR3 bases that were read are TGTGCCAGCAGCTTAGCGGACAGGGGTTCTATCTTGAATGAG. This encodes CASSLADRGSILNE. The complete CDR3 protein is CASSLADRGSILNEQFF.

As for this clone: The read is 3 residues too short to cover the CDR3 end, so that end is filled in from the germline J gene. The chain employs TRBV4-2 and TRBJ2-5, with 9 bases fitting TRBD2. CDR3 length: 15 residues. Germline assignment: CDR1 LGHNA and CDR2 YNFKEQ. J gave up 2 bases and V 3 bases, and 4 bases lay outside the gene matches. The CDR3 DNA, read in part, is TGTGCCAGCAGCCATAGACTAGCGGAGCAAGAGACC. Its protein is CASSHRLAEQET. The full CDR3 protein reads CASSHRLAEQETQYF.

This clone was found many times. The DNA ends 3 residues before the CDR3 does, and the rest of the CDR3 is filled in from the germline J gene. The rearrangement uses TRBV19 and TRBJ2-7, with 7 bases aligning to TRBD1. This CDR3 comprises 15 residues. Trimming cost V 5 bases and J 3 bases; bases outside gene matches: 10. CDR1 and CDR2 (germline): LNHDA, SQIVND (reference sequence). The CDR3 loop is CASSFSTGSFYEQYF. The part of the CDR3 DNA that was read is TGTGCCAGTAGTTTTTCGACAGGGTCGTTCTACGAG.

This clone was detected many times. The read ends 3 residues early relative to the CDR3; the germline J gene fills the gap. The chain joins TRBV11-2 to TRBJ2-5; tentative D call: TRBD2 (5 bases). With 3 bases removed from V and 2 bases from J, the gap between germline ends came to 10 bases. This CDR3 comprises 14 residues. Germline V CDR1 and CDR2: SGHAT, FQNNGV. CDR3 protein: CASSLGTGQETQYF. The covered CDR3 bases are TGTGCCAGCAGCTTGGGAACGGGGCAAGAGACC.

This clone was observed many times. The part of the CDR3 DNA that was read is TGTGCCAGCACCGACAGGCTTTCCTGGGGCGGTGAG. It specifies CASTDRLSWGGE. The full CDR3 reads CASTDRLSWGGEQFF. The gene calls are TRBV7-2 and TRBJ2-1; tentatively, D is TRBD1 (6 bases). The read ends 3 residues shy of where the CDR3 ends; the end is completed using the germline J gene. The CDR3 has 15 amino acids. Trimming removed 7 bases from V and 9 bases from J, with 22 bases in between. CDR1 SGHTA and CDR2 FQGNSA come from the germline V gene.

This clone was observed a few times. The read stops 3 residues short of the end of the CDR3; the missing end is completed from the germline J gene. The rearrangement links TRBV19 to TRBJ2-7; TRBD1 is a possible D gene (5 bases). There are 16 residues in the CDR3. V was clipped by 5 bases and J by 2 bases, with 19 bases between them. Germline values: CDR1 LNHDA, CDR2 SQIVND (reference sequence). The covered CDR3 bases are TGTGCCAGTAGTTCACCAACGGGCAGGGAAGCCTACGAG. Its protein product is CASSSPTGREAYE. The CDR3 in full is CASSSPTGREAYEQYF.

This clone is categorized as medium-sized. The read terminates 3 residues ahead of where the CDR3 ends, so the germline J gene completes it. This sequence joins TRBV5-1 and TRBJ2-3; D may be TRBD1 (7 bases). This CDR3 region has 14 residues. Germline V gives CDR1 SGHRS, CDR2 YFSETQ. V lost 2 bases, J lost 3 bases, and 10 bases lay in between. CDR3 loop: CASSLAGGTDTQYF. The CDR3 DNA, read in part, is TGCGCCAGCAGCTTAGCAGGGGGGACAGATACG.

This clone was seen at least ten times. Sequencing ends 3 residues short of the CDR3 end; the germline J gene provides the rest. The rearrangement links TRBV20-1 to TRBJ2-7, with TRBD2 identical over 12 bases. The CDR3 spans 15 residues. Germline V CDR1 and CDR2: DFQATT, SNEGSKA (reference sequence). V was clipped by 2 bases and J by 2 bases; unmatched bases: 4. The chain's CDR3 is CSARSWTSGAYEQYF. CDR3 DNA, as far as it was read: TGCAGTGCTAGATCCTGGACTAGCGGGGCCTACGAG.

This clone has only a few counts. The sequence runs out 3 residues before the end of the CDR3; the remainder is reconstructed from the germline J gene. The chain links TRBV6-2 or TRBV6-3 to TRBJ2-1; 9 nucleotides line up with TRBD1. There are 14 residues in the CDR3. CDR1 is MNHEY and CDR2 is SVGEGT in the germline V gene. With V trimmed by 10 bases and J by 4 bases, 8 bases remained unmatched. The sequenced part of the CDR3 DNA is TGTGCCACCCCCCCCGGGACAGGGTACAATGAG. This gives the protein CATPPGTGYNE. The CDR3 reads in full as CATPPGTGYNEQFF.

This clone showed up just a few times. From the germline J gene comes the end of the CDR3, since the read stops 3 residues before it. The rearrangement links TRBV30 to TRBJ1-2; D is undetermined. Trimming stripped 1 base from V and 4 bases from J, with 16 bases between. The CDR3 covers 15 residues. The germline V gene has CDR1 GTSNPN and CDR2 SVGIG (reference sequence). The chain's CDR3 is CAWSAPYTALYGYTF. Incomplete CDR3 DNA: TGTGCCTGGAGTGCCCCCTACACAGCCCTCTATGGC. Drawing the rest from reference TRBV30 and TRBJ1-2, the complete variable domain is SQTIHQWPATLVQPVGSPLSLECTVEGTSNPNLYWYRQAAGRGLQLLFYSVGIGQISSEVPQNLSASRPQDRQFILSSKKLLLSDSGFYLCAWSAPYTALYGYTFGSGTRLTVV.

This clone was detected many times. The CDR3 end falls 3 residues outside the read, so it is completed with the germline J gene. This chain uses TRBV7-6 with TRBJ1-5, with a tentative D call TRBD1 (5 bases). Germline V gene data show CDR1 as SGHVS and CDR2 as FNYEAQ. Trimming shortened V by 5 bases and J by 4 bases, and 12 bases separated the two germline ends. This CDR3 is 14 amino acids long. Incomplete CDR3 DNA: TGTGCCAGCAGCCTAGACAGAGCTAATCAGCCC. Protein: CASSLDRANQP. The CDR3 reads in full as CASSLDRANQPQHF.

Remarks on this clone: The sequenced fragment ends 3 residues before the CDR3 boundary, so the rest is inferred from the germline J gene. This chain joins TRBV19 and TRBJ1-5; D perhaps matches TRBD1 (6 bases). Trimming left V 8 bases short and J 8 bases short, with 19 bases between. Germline CDR1 is LNHDA and CDR2 is SQIVND (reference sequence). This CDR3 comprises 14 residues. The CDR3 DNA, read in part, is TGTGCCAGTGGGCATCCGGGACATCAAGAGCCC. It encodes CASGHPGHQEP. From start to end, the CDR3 is CASGHPGHQEPQHF. Supplemented by reference TRBV19 and TRBJ1-5, the full variable domain reads DGGITQSPKYLFRKEGQNVTLSCEQNLNHDAMYWYRQDPGQGLRLIYYSQIVNDFQKGDIAEGYSVSREKKESFPLTVTSAQKNPTAFYLCASGHPGHQEPQHFGDGTRLSIL.

Concerning this clone: The read stops 3 residues short of the end of the CDR3; the missing end is completed from the germline J gene. The chain recombines TRBV18 with TRBJ2-1, with D possibly TRBD1 on 6 matching bases. Germline assignment: CDR1 KGHSH and CDR2 LQKENI. The CDR3 contains 17 residues. The V end lost 0 bases, the J end lost 0 bases, and 12 bases lay between the germline ends. The CDR3 here is CASSPPQGSSSYNEQFF. The CDR3 bases that were read are TGTGCCAGCTCACCACCCCAGGGGTCTAGCTCCTACAATGAG.

This clone was found a few times. The read terminates 3 residues before the CDR3 end, so the remaining end is supplied by the germline J gene. The chain joins TRBV10-2 to TRBJ2-7, with 9 bases fitting TRBD1. Unmatched junction bases numbered 12, after V lost 10 bases and J lost 5 bases. This CDR3 comprises 14 residues. Germline V lookup: CDR1 WSHSY, CDR2 SAAADI. This chain's CDR3 is CATHTGTGYNEQYF. The covered CDR3 bases are TGCGCCACGCACACCGGGACAGGGTACAACGAG.

This clone has ten or more counts. The read is 3 residues too short to cover the CDR3 end, so that end is filled in from the germline J gene. The chain recombines TRBV19 with TRBJ2-7; 7 bases map to TRBD1. Germline trimming cut 10 bases from V and 0 bases from J; bases unmatched to any gene: 6. The CDR3 totals 13 residues. Germline-derived CDR1 and CDR2 are LNHDA and SQIVND (reference sequence). CDR3 DNA (partial): TGTGCCACCATGGCAGGGGGCTCCTACGAG. The encoded protein is CATMAGGSYE. The entire CDR3 is CATMAGGSYEQYF.

Within the sample, this clone is medium-sized. The read terminates 3 residues ahead of where the CDR3 ends, so the germline J gene completes it. The chain has TRBV6-1 and TRBJ2-1; TRBD1 might be the D (6 bases). The V end was cut by 3 bases, the J end by 8 bases, with 17 bases between. The CDR3 covers 15 residues. Germline CDR1 MNHNS, CDR2 SASEGT. The CDR3 is CASSDGPGAEYEQFF. The sequenced part of the CDR3 DNA is TGTGCCAGCAGTGATGGCCCAGGGGCGGAGTATGAG.

In its sample, this clone was seen many times. Read sequence stops 3 residues before the CDR3 end, and the germline J gene provides the missing end. V is TRBV6-1 and J is TRBJ2-7; tentative D call: TRBD1 (5 bases). Germline CDR1 and CDR2: MNHNS and SASEGT. Trimming removed 4 bases from V and 6 bases from J, with 10 bases in between. This CDR3 region has 12 residues. CDR3 protein: CASSVRDPEQYF. Partial CDR3 DNA: TGTGCCAGCAGTGTCAGGGATCCCGAG.

Many counts were recorded for this clone. The read gets to within 3 residues of the CDR3 end, and the germline J gene fills in the rest. The chain is built from TRBV19 and TRBJ2-7; 10 bases map to TRBD1. V shed 4 bases and J 5 bases; nucleotides not matched to a gene: 8. Germline assignment: CDR1 LNHDA and CDR2 SQIVND (reference sequence). The CDR3 sequence is 15 residues long. Incomplete CDR3 DNA: TGTGCCAGTAGTACCATGGGACAGGGGAAAAACGAG. This translates into CASSTMGQGKNE. In full, the CDR3 reads CASSTMGQGKNEQYF.

This clone came up many times. The read ends 3 residues early relative to the CDR3; the germline J gene fills the gap. The chain uses TRBV18 and TRBJ2-5; D not resolved. CDR1 and CDR2 from the germline V gene are KGHSH and LQKENI. V lost 5 bases, J lost 0 bases, and 7 bases lay in between. The CDR3 contains 13 residues. Incomplete CDR3 DNA: TGTGCCAGCTCAAACAGTTACCAAGAGACC. Residues: CASSNSYQET. The CDR3 reads in full as CASSNSYQETQYF.

This clone was recorded many times. The CDR3 goes on 3 residues after the read ends, and that part is filled in from the germline J gene. This chain connects TRBV28 to TRBJ2-7; D perhaps matches TRBD2 (6 bases). With 5 bases removed from V and 3 bases from J, the gap between germline ends came to 8 bases. Germline CDR1 MDHEN, CDR2 SYDVKM. CDR3 length: 12 residues. The CDR3: CASSRTIYEQYF. The DNA read from the CDR3 is TGTGCCAGCAGTAGGACTATCTACGAG.